The clone carrying this T cell receptor beta chain occurred many times. Time point denoted: patch test 1, 2 weeks after DPC sensitization. Treatment denoted: therapeutic diphenylcyclopropenone sensitization with weekly scalp DPC. The data originate from a study of human T cells and chemical hapten exposure. In the study overall: Alopecia areata, totalis or universalis was found in mostly female patients.

Looked up from germline, CDR1 is SQVTM and CDR2 is ANQGSEA. The V end was cut by 1 base, the J end by 6 bases, with 10 bases between. CDR3 length: 12 residues. The library tagged each cDNA molecule with unique molecular identifiers. MiXCR was run by TCRdb on the RACE reads, yielding one entry per CDR3 protein. This table has about 57,000 distinct CDR3 sequences, 9.3% appearing once. This TCR derives from a woman between 40 and 55 years old with alopecia areata. Some clones in this sample may be carry-over from other donors' samples. The source material was whole blood, sampled in connection with sensitization to the hapten diphenylcyclopropenone (DPC). V and J are TRBV29-1 and TRBJ2-7; the D is unclear. CDR3 sequence (DNA): TGCAGCGTTGAAGTGGGCAGGCGCGAGCAGTACTTC. It encodes CSVEVGRREQYF.